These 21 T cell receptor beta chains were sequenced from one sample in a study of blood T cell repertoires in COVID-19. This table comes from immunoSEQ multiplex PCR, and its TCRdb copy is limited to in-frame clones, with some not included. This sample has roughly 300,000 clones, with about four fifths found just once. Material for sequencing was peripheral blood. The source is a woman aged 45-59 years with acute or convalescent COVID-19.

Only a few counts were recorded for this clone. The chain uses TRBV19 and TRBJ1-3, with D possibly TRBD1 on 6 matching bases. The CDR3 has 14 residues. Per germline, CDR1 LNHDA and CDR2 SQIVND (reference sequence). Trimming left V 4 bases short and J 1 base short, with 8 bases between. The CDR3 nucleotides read TGTGCCAGTAGTAGCCAGGGGTCTGGAAACACCATATATTTT. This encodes CASSSQGSGNTIYF. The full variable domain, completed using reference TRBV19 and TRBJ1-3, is DGGITQSPKYLFRKEGQNVTLSCEQNLNHDAMYWYRQDPGQGLRLIYYSQIVNDFQKGDIAEGYSVSREKKESFPLTVTSAQKNPTAFYLCASSSQGSGNTIYFGEGSWLTVV.

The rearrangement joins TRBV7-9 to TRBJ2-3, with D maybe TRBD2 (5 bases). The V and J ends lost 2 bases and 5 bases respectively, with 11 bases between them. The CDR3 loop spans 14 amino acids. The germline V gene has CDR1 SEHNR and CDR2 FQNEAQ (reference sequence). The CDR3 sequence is CASSLLLEGDTQYF. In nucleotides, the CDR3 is TGTGCCAGCAGCTTATTACTCGAGGGAGATACGCAGTATTTT.

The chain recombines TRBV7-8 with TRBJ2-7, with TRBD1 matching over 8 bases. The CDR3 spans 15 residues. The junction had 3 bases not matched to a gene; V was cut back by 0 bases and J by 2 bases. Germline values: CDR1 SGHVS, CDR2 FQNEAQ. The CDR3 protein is CASSLALTGAYEQYF. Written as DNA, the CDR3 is TGTGCCAGCAGCTTAGCGTTGACAGGGGCCTACGAGCAGTACTTC.

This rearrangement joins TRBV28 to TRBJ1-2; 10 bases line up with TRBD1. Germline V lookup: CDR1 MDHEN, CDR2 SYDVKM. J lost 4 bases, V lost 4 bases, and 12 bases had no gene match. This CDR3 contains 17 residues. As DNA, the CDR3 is TGTGCCAGCAGTTCCCACCGCTACCGGACAGGGGGCTATGGCTACACCTTC. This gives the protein CASSSHRYRTGGYGYTF.

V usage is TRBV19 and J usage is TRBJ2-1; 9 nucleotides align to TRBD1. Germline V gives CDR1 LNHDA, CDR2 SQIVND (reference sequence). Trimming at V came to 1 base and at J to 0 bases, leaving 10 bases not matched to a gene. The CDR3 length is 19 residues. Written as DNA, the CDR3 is TGTGCCAGTAGTATAGGGACAGGGGTCCCGACTAGCTCCTACAATGAGCAGTTCTTC. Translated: CASSIGTGVPTSSYNEQFF.

This CDR3 is CASSSLTGKGTEAFF. As DNA, the CDR3 is TGTGCCAGCAGCTCCCTGACAGGGAAAGGCACTGAAGCTTTCTTT. V and J are TRBV5-5 and TRBJ1-1; 7 bases agree with TRBD1. Germline CDR1 SGHKS, CDR2 YYEKEE (reference sequence). The CDR3 consists of 15 residues. The ends lost 3 bases at V and 4 bases at J; junction bases unmatched: 9.

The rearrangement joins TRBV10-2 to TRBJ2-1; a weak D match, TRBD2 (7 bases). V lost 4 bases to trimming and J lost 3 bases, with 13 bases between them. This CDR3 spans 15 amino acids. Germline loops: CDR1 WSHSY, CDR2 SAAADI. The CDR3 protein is CASSVGGLDYNEQFF. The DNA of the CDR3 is TGCGCCAGCAGTGTCGGGGGGCTAGACTACAATGAGCAGTTCTTC.

CDR3 nucleotide sequence: TGCAGTGCTAGTGGGGGGGAGAGGGTGGTGGGTTCACCCCTCCACTTT. Residues: CSASGGERVVGSPLHF. The rearrangement joins TRBV20-1 to TRBJ1-6, with TRBD1 as a possible D gene (5 bases). Per germline, CDR1 DFQATT and CDR2 SNEGSKA (reference sequence). The CDR3 has 16 residues. Trimming removed 3 bases from V and 9 bases from J, with 21 bases in between.

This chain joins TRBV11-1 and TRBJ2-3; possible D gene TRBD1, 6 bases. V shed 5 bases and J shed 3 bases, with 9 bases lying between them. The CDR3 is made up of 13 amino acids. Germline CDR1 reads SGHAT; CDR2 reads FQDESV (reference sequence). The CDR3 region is CASSGQRTDTQYF. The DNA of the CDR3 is TGTGCCAGCAGCGGACAGCGGACAGATACGCAGTATTTT.

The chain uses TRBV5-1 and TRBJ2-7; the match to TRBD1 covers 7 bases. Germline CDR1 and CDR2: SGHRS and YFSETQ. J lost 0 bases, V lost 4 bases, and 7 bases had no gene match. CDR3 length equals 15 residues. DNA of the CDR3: TGCGCCAGCAGCCCGGGACAGATTAGCTCCTACGAGCAGTACGTC. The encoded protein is CASSPGQISSYEQYV.

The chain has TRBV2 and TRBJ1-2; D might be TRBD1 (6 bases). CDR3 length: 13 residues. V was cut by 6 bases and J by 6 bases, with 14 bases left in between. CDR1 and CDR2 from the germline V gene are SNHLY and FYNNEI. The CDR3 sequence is CASSPTGPNGYTF. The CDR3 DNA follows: TGTGCCAGCAGCCCAACAGGGCCAAATGGCTACACCTTC.

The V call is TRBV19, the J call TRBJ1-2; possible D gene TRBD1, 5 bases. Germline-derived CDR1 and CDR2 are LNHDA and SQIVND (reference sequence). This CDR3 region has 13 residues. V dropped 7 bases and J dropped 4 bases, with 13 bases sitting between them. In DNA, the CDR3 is TGTGCCAGTATAACAGGAACCCTCTATGGCTACACCTTC. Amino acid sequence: CASITGTLYGYTF.

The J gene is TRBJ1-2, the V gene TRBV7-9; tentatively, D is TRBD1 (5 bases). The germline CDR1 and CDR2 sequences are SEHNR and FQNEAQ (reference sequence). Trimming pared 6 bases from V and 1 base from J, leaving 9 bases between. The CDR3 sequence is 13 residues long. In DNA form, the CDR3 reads TGTGCCAGCAGTTGGCAGGGTAACTATGGCTACACCTTC. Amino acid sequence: CASSWQGNYGYTF.

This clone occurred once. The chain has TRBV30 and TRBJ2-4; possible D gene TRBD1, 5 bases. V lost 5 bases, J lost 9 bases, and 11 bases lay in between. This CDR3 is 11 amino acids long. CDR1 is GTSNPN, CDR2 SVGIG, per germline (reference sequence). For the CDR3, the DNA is TGTGCCTGGGGGGCCAATGGCATTCAGTACTTC. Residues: CAWGANGIQYF.

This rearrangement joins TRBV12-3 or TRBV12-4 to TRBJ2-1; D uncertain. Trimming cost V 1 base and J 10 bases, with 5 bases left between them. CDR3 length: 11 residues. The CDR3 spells CASSLVREQFF. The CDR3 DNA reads TGTGCCAGCAGTTTAGTCAGGGAGCAGTTCTTC.

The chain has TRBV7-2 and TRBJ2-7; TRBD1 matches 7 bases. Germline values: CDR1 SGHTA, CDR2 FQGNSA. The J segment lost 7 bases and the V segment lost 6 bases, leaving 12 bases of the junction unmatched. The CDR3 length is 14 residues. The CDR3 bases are TGTGCCAGCAGTTCCGACAGGGCCCTAGGGGAGCAGTACTTC. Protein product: CASSSDRALGEQYF.

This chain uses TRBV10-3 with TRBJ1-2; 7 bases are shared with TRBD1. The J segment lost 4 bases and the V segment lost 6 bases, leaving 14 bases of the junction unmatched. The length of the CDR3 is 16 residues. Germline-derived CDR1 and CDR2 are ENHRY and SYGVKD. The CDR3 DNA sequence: TGTGCCATCAGCGGTCGAGATCAGGGGGTTATCTATGGCTACACCTTC. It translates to CAISGRDQGVIYGYTF.

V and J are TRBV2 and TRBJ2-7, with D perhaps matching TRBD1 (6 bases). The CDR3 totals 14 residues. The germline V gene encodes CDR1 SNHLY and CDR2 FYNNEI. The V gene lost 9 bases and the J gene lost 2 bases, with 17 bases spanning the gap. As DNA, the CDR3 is TGTGCCAGTAAGACTTGGGACAACACCTACGAGCAGTACTTC. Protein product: CASKTWDNTYEQYF.

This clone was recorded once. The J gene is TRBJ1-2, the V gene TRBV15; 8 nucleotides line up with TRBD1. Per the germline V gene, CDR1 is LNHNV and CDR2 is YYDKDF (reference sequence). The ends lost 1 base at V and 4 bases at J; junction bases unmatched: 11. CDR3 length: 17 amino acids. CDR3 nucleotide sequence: TGTGCCACCAGCAGAGCCGCGTTATCAGGGGGCTCCTATGGCTACACCTTC. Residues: CATSRAALSGGSYGYTF.

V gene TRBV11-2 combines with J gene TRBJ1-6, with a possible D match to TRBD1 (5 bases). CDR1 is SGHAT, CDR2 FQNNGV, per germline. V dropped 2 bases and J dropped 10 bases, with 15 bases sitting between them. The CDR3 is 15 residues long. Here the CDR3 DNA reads TGTGCCAGCAGCTTAATAGCAGGGTCGGTCTCACCCCTCCACTTT. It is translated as CASSLIAGSVSPLHF.

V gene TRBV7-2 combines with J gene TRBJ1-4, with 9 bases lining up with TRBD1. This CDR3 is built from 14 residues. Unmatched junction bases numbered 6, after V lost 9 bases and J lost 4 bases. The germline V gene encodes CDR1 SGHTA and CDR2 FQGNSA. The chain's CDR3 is CASGTGLLNEKLFF. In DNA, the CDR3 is TGTGCCAGTGGGACAGGGCTCCTTAATGAAAAACTGTTTTTT.